A selection of T cell receptor beta chains follows, all from one sample in a study of T-cell reconstitution after alpha-beta-depleted transplantation in children. MiXCR was run by TCRdb on the PCR reads, yielding one entry per CDR3 protein. The table includes around 300,000 distinct CDR3 sequences, 23% detected once. Sequenced material: PBMCs, mostly from graft donor cells, taken 180 days after TCRalphabeta/CD19-depleted stem cell transplant. The receptors here all came from a male patient younger than 18 who had a stem cell transplant for acute lymphoblastic leukemia, so the T cells may come from the graft donor. CDR3s include the opening cysteine and the closing phenylalanine or tryptophan. The D gene is left open where the match is weak. A row's size may be missing; if present it is once, few, many or a size class.

clone_size	j_call	v_call	d_call	cdr3_nt	cdr3_aa
few	TRBJ2-3	TRBV3-1	NA	TGTGCCAGCAGCCAAAGGATGTCATACGATACGCAGTATTTT	CASSQRMSYDTQYF
NA	TRBJ2-3	TRBV7-9	NA	TGTGCCAGCAGCATCTGGCAGGCGACAGATACGCAGTATTTT	CASSIWQATDTQYF
NA	TRBJ2-1	TRBV5-1	TRBD2	TGCGCCAGCAGCTTGGTAACTAGCGGGAGGGGCAATGAGCAGTTCTTC	CASSLVTSGRGNEQFF
few	TRBJ2-7	TRBV20-1	NA	TGCAGTGCTAGTACAGGCCCCCTGAGCTCCTACGAGCAGTACTTC	CSASTGPLSSYEQYF
NA	TRBJ1-1	TRBV6-6	NA	TGTGCCAGCAGTTGGATAAACACTGAAGCTTTCTTT	CASSWINTEAFF
few	TRBJ1-2	TRBV5-1	TRBD1	TGCGCCAGCAGCCCGGACAGGCCCCCCATTGGCTACACCTTC	CASSPDRPPIGYTF
NA	TRBJ2-1	TRBV30	TRBD2	TGTGCCTGGACTAGCGGGAGGGTTTACAATGAGCAGTTCTTC	CAWTSGRVYNEQFF
NA	TRBJ2-3	TRBV28	NA	TGTGCCAGCAGTTCCCCATGGGGGGCTAGCGGTAGTACTAACACAGATACGCAGTATTTT	CASSSPWGASGSTNTDTQYF
NA	TRBJ1-1	TRBV20-1	NA	TGCAGTGCTGAAAAAAACCTACGATACATGAACACTGAAGCTTTCTTT	CSAEKNLRYMNTEAFF
few	TRBJ2-3	TRBV29-1	NA	TGCAGCGTTGAAGTCCACCGCACAGATACGCAGTATTTT	CSVEVHRTDTQYF
NA	TRBJ2-5	TRBV29-1	NA	TGCAGCGTTTCCTTCCGAGCCGACGGAGAGACCCAGTACTTC	CSVSFRADGETQYF
NA	TRBJ1-2	TRBV7-9	NA	TGTGCCAGCCGACTGAGCAGATATGGCTACACCTTC	CASRLSRYGYTF
few	TRBJ2-3	TRBV12-3/TRBV12-4	NA	TGTGCCAGCAGTTTAGTGGGGGGCCCGCTAGATACGCAGTATTTT	CASSLVGGPLDTQYF